This T cell receptor (beta chain) was obtained from a study of T cell responses to AZD1222 COVID-19 vaccine. Study-wide results and limits: Dominant at 160-218 and 743-854, vaccine-associated CD4 TCRs also spanned spike.

With 5 bases removed from V and 5 bases from J, the gap between germline ends came to 16 bases. The CDR3 is made up of 15 amino acids. CDR1 SEHNR and CDR2 FQNEAQ come from the germline V gene (reference sequence). With regard to this clone: Antigen: not known.

Profiling relied on immunoSEQ multiplex PCR, and the TCRdb table lists in-frame clones only, not all of them. Of more than 85,000 clones listed, approximately 87% are singletons. The sequence came from an adult in good health. The genes are TRBV7-9 and TRBJ1-3, with D possibly TRBD1 on 5 matching bases. Sequencing used peripheral blood, obtained on day 0 of AZD1222 vaccination. DNA of the CDR3: TGTGCCAGCAGCGACCAGGGAGGGGCCCGAAACACCATATATTTT. The encoded protein is CASSDQGGARNTIYF.